This T cell receptor (beta chain) came from a study of radiation and T cells in renal cell carcinoma. Study as a whole: Nephrectomy followed 15 Gy stereotactic body radiation by 4 weeks.

A remark on this clone: What it binds is unknown.

Notes on the study in general: Top tumor clonotypes rose in blood 2 weeks post-radiation, then contracted.

CDR3 length: 11 residues. CDR1 LNHDA and CDR2 SQIVND come from the germline V gene (reference sequence). Trimming stripped 7 bases from V and 8 bases from J, with 11 bases between. The time point was: baseline pretreatment blood. Noted treatment: 15 Gy SBRT to primary tumor, nephrectomy 4 weeks later. The patient's renal cell carcinoma had clear cell pathology. The protocol was immunoSEQ multiplex PCR, while the TCRdb copy is restricted to in-frame clones and leaves out a portion. The sample holds about 130,000 clones, around 83% seen once. The chain uses TRBV19 and TRBJ1-2, with D hard to call. This receptor was identified in a woman aged 55-69 years with renal cell carcinoma. The source was blood, collected from a patient whose treatment included radiotherapy and nephrectomy. CDR3 sequence (DNA): TGTGCCAGTAAACTGGGTCTCGGCTACACCTTC. This sequence encodes CASKLGLGYTF.